Sequencing of this TCR beta chain was carried out in a study of T cell responses to AZD1222 COVID-19 vaccine. The protocol was immunoSEQ multiplex PCR, while the TCRdb copy is restricted to in-frame clones and leaves out a portion. Seen here are nearly 90,000 clones, about 86% observed once, and the top ten hold 9% to 12%. The CDR3 is made up of 12 amino acids. Germline V gene data show CDR1 as SQVTM and CDR2 as ANQGSEA. The chain links TRBV29-1 to TRBJ1-1, with D hard to call. This clonotype was obtained from an adult in good health. This material consisted of peripheral blood, taken on day 0 of MenACWY control vaccination. The CDR3 here is CAAGKSNTEAFF. The CDR3, as DNA: TGCGCGGCTGGTAAGTCGAACACTGAAGCTTTCTTT.